What follows is one T cell receptor beta chain and its context. CDR3 length: 13 residues. This sample was included in a study of blood T cell repertoires in COVID-19. Study context: Sites across the United States, Italy and Spain contributed samples from acute and convalescent COVID-19. Nucleic acid was either cDNA or gDNA, and it came from T cells, B-cell-depleted T cells, or PBMCs.

The protocol was immunoSEQ multiplex PCR, while the TCRdb copy is restricted to in-frame clones and leaves out a portion. The sample has approximately 46,000 clones, 70% to 90% seen once. Input material: peripheral blood. This chain joins TRBV21-1 and TRBJ1-1. TRBV21-1 is shown as a pseudogene. The sequence was obtained from a woman aged 70-85 years in a cohort sampled during active COVID-19. CDR3 in amino acids: CASSKELNTEAFF. The CDR3 coding sequence is TGTGCCAGCAGCAAAGAGCTGAACACTGAAGCTTTCTTT.